Given below is one T cell receptor beta chain in context. The sample originates from a study of blood T cell repertoires in COVID-19. The CDR3 is made up of 15 amino acids. Trimming took 5 bases from V and 5 from J; bases not matched to a gene: 9. Germline CDR1 reads MNHEY; CDR2 reads SVGEGT. The data were produced by immunoSEQ multiplex PCR, yet TCRdb's version contains in-frame clones alone and is incomplete. The sample contains 100,000 to 150,000 clones, around 82% of which appear only once. The V gene is TRBV6-2 or TRBV6-3, the J gene TRBJ2-5; 9 nucleotides align to TRBD2. Specimen: peripheral blood. The clonotype comes from a man in his 60s with acute or convalescent COVID-19. The CDR3 loop reads CASSSSGGGFETQYF. For the CDR3, the DNA is TGTGCCAGCAGTAGTAGCGGGGGAGGGTTTGAGACCCAGTACTTC.